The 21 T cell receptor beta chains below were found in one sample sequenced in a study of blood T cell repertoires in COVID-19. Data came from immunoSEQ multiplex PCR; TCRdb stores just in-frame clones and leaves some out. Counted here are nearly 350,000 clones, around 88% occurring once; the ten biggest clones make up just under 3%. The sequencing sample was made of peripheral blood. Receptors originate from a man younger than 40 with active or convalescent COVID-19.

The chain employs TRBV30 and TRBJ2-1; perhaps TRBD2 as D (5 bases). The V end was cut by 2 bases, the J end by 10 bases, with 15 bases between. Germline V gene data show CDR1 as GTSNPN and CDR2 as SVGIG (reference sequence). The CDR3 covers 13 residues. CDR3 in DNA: TGTGCCTGGAGTCGGGATGGACCCCGGGAGCAGTTCTTC. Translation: CAWSRDGPREQFF.

CDR3 in amino acids: CASSPSDAYEQYF. Written as DNA, the CDR3 is TGTGCCAGCAGCCCATCAGATGCCTACGAGCAGTACTTC. The chain joins TRBV13 to TRBJ2-7; D ambiguous. CDR3 length: 13 amino acids. V shed 5 bases and J shed 2 bases, with 10 bases lying between them. The germline V gene has CDR1 PRHDT and CDR2 FYEKMQ (reference sequence).

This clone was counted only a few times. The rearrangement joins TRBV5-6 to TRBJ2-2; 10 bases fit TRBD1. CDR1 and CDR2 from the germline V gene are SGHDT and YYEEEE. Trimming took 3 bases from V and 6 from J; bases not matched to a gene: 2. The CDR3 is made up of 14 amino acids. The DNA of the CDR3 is TGTGCCAGCAGCTCCGGACAGGGGGCCGGGGAGCTGTTTTTT. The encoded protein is CASSSGQGAGELFF.

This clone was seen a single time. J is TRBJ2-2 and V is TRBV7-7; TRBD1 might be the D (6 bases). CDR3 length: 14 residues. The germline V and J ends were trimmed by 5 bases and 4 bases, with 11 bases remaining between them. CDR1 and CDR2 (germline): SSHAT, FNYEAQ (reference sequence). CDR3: CASSPGTITGELFF. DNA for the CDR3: TGTGCCAGCAGCCCCGGGACAATCACCGGGGAGCTGTTTTTT.

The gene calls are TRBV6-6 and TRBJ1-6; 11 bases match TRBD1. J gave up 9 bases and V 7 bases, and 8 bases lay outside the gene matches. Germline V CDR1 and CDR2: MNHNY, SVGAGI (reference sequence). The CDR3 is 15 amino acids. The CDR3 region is CASKAGTGGSSPLHF. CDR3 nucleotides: TGTGCCAGCAAGGCTGGGACAGGGGGTTCTTCACCCCTCCACTTT.

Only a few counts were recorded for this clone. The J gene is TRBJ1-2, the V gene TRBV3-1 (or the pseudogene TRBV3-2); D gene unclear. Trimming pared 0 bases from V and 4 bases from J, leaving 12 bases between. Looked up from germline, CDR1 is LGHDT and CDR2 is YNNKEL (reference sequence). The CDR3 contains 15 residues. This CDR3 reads CASSQDSGGTYGYTF. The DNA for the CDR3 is TGTGCCAGCAGCCAAGACAGCGGTGGAACCTATGGCTACACCTTC.

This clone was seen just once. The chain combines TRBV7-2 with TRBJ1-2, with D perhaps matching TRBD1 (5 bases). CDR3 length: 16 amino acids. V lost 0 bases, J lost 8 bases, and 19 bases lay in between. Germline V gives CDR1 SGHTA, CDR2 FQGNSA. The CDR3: CASSLASPGGAGGYTF. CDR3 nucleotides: TGTGCCAGCAGCTTAGCTTCCCCGGGAGGGGCGGGGGGCTACACCTTC.

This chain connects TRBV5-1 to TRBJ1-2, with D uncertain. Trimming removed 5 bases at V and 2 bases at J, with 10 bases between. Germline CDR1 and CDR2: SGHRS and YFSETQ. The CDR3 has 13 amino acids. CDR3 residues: CASRPTLNYGYTF. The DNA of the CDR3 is TGCGCCAGCAGACCGACACTGAACTATGGCTACACCTTC.

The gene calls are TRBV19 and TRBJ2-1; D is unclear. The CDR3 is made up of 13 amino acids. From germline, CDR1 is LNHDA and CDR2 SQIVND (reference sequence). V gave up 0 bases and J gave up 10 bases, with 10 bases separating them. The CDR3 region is CASSIDQRGEQFF. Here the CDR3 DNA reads TGTGCCAGTAGTATAGATCAAAGAGGAGAGCAGTTCTTC.

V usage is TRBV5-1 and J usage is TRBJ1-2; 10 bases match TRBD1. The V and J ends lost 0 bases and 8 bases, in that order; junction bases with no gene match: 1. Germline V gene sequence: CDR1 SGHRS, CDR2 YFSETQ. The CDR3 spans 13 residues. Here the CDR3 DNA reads TGCGCCAGCAGCTTGGGACAGGGGGCCGGCTACACCTTC. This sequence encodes CASSLGQGAGYTF. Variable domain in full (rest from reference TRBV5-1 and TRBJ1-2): KAGVTQTPRYLIKTRGQQVTLSCSPISGHRSVSWYQQTPGQGLQFLFEYFSETQRNKGNFPGRFSGRQFSNSRSEMNVSTLELGDSALYLCASSLGQGAGYTFGSGTRLTVV.

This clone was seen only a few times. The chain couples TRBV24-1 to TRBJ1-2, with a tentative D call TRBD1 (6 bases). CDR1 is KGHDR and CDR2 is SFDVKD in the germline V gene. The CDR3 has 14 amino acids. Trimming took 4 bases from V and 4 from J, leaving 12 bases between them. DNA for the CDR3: TGTGCCACCAGTGACTCCGACAGGCCCTATGGCTACACCTTC. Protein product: CATSDSDRPYGYTF.

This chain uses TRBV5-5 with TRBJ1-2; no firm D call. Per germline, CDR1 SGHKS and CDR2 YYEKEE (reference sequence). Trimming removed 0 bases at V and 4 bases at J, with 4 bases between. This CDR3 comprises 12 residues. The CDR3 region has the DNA TGTGCCAGCAGCTTGGACAGCTATGGCTACACCTTC. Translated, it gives CASSLDSYGYTF. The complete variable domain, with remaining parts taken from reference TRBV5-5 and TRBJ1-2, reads DAGVTQSPTHLIKTRGQQVTLRCSPISGHKSVSWYQQVLGQGPQFIFQYYEKEERGRGNFPDRFSARQFPNYSSELNVNALLLGDSALYLCASSLDSYGYTFGSGTRLTVV.

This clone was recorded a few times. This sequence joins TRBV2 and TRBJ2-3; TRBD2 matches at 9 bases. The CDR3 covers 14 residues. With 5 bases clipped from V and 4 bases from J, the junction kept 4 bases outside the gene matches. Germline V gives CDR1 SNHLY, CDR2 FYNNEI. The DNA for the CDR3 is TGTGCCAGCAGTAGAGCGGGGGGTGCAGATACGCAGTATTTT. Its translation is CASSRAGGADTQYF.

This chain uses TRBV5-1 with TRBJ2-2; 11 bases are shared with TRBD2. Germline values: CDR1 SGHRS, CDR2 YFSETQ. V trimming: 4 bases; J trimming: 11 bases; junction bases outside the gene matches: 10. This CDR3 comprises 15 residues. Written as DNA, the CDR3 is TGCGCCAGCAGCAGGGGGACTAGCGGTCATGGCGAGCTGTTTTTT. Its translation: CASSRGTSGHGELFF.

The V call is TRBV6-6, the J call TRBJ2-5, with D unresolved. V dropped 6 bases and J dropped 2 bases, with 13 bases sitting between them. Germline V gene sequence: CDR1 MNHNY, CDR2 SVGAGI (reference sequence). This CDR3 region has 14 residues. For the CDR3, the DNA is TGTGCCAGCAGCTCCGAGAGGATACAAGAGACCCAGTACTTC. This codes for CASSSERIQETQYF.

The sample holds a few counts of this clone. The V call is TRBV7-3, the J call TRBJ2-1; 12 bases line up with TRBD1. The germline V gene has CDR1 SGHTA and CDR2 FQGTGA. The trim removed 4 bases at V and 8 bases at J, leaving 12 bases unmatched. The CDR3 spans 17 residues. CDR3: CASSSVPPGTGGDEQFF. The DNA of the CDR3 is TGTGCCAGCAGCTCCGTTCCCCCCGGGACAGGGGGCGATGAGCAGTTCTTC. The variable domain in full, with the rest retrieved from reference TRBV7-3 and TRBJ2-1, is GAGVSQTPSNKVTEKGKYVELRCDPISGHTALYWYRQSLGQGPEFLIYFQGTGAADDSGLPNDRFFAVRPEGSVSTLKIQRTERGDSAVYLCASSSVPPGTGGDEQFFGPGTRLTVL.

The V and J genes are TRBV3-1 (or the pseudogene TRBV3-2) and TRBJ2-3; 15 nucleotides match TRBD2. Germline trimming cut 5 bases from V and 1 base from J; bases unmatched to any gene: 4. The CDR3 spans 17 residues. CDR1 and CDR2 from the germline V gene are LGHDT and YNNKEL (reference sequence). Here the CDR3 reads CASSRTSGRARTDTQYF. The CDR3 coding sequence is TGTGCCAGCAGCAGGACTAGCGGGAGGGCCCGCACAGATACGCAGTATTTT.

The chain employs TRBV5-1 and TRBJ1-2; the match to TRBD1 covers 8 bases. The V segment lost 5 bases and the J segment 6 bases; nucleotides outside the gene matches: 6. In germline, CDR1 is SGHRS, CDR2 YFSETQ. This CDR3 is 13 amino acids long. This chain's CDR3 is CASSVTGANGYTF. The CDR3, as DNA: TGCGCCAGCAGTGTGACAGGGGCGAATGGCTACACCTTC. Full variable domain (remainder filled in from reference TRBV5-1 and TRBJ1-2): KAGVTQTPRYLIKTRGQQVTLSCSPISGHRSVSWYQQTPGQGLQFLFEYFSETQRNKGNFPGRFSGRQFSNSRSEMNVSTLELGDSALYLCASSVTGANGYTFGSGTRLTVV.

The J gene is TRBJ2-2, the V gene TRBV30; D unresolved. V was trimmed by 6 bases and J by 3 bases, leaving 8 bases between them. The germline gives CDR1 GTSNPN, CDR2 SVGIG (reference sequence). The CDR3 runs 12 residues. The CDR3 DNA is TGTGCCTGTCCCAGGTACACCGGGGAGCTGTTTTTT. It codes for CACPRYTGELFF.

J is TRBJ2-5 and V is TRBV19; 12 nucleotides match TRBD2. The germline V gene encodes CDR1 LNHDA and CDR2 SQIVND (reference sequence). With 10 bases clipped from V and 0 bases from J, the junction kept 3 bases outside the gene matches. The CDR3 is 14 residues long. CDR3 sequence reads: CATRLAGDQETQYF. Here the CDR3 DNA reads TGTGCCACCCGACTAGCGGGAGACCAAGAGACCCAGTACTTC.

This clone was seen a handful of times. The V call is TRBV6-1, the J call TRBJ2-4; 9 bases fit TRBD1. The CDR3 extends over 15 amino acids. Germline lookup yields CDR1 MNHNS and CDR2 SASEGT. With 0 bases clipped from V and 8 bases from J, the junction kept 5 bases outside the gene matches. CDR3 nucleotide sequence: TGTGCCAGCAGTGAAGCAGGGACAGGGTATCACATTCAGTACTTC. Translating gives CASSEAGTGYHIQYF.